The 16 T cell receptor beta chains below all came from one sample that was sequenced in a study of T cell responses to AZD1222 COVID-19 vaccine. Assay: immunoSEQ multiplex PCR; the TCRdb copy retains only in-frame clones and omits some. There are over 150,000 clones in the sample; 75% to 95% occur only once, and less than 3% lies in the top ten. Sequencing was performed on peripheral blood, taken on day 0 of AZD1222 vaccination. These TCRs come from an adult in good health.

The V call is TRBV7-9, the J call TRBJ2-7; TRBD2 aligns across 7 bases. After removal of 1 base from V and 5 bases from J, the junction contained 11 bases not matched to a gene. CDR1 is SEHNR, CDR2 FQNEAQ, per germline (reference sequence). This CDR3 has 16 residues. The CDR3 coding sequence is TGTGCCAGCAGCTTAGTAACGTCAGGGAGGGGACACGAGCAGTACTTC. It specifies CASSLVTSGRGHEQYF.

This chain uses TRBV20-1 with TRBJ1-1, with D uncertain. CDR1 is DFQATT, CDR2 SNEGSKA, per germline (reference sequence). The CDR3 contains 11 residues. Trimming removed 5 bases from V and 0 bases from J, with 4 bases in between. The chain's CDR3 is CSASLNTEAFF. DNA of the CDR3: TGCAGTGCTTCGTTGAACACTGAAGCTTTCTTT.

The rearrangement uses TRBV5-1 and TRBJ1-1; D gene unclear. The CDR3 is made up of 15 amino acids. The germline V and J ends were trimmed by 0 bases and 1 base, with 10 bases remaining between them. CDR1 is SGHRS, CDR2 YFSETQ, per germline. CDR3 DNA: TGCGCCAGCAGCTTGGATTCCAAGGGGAACACTGAAGCTTTCTTT. Amino acid sequence: CASSLDSKGNTEAFF.

The chain combines TRBV6-5 with TRBJ1-2; D possibly corresponds to TRBD1 (5 bases). Germline CDR1 MNHEY, CDR2 SVGAGI. The CDR3 spans 15 residues. Trimming removed 2 bases at V and 3 bases at J, with 13 bases between. CDR3 bases: TGTGCCAGCAGTTACCAGGGCCCGAGGGACTATGGCTACACCTTC. The encoded protein is CASSYQGPRDYGYTF.

This rearrangement joins TRBV3-1 (or the pseudogene TRBV3-2) to TRBJ1-2; D is perhaps TRBD1 (5 bases). Germline CDR1 LGHDT, CDR2 YNNKEL (reference sequence). The CDR3 sequence is 14 residues long. V lost 5 bases and J 4 bases, leaving 14 bases between the germline ends. Here the CDR3 reads CASSWDGPSYGYTF. The CDR3, as DNA: TGTGCCAGCAGCTGGGACGGTCCCTCCTATGGCTACACCTTC.

The genes are TRBV11-3 and TRBJ2-7; unclear D gene. V dropped 1 base and J dropped 6 bases, with 10 bases sitting between them. Germline CDR1 SGHNT, CDR2 YENEEA. This CDR3 is built from 13 residues. In DNA form, the CDR3 reads TGTGCCAGCAGCTTAGGCCCCCTTCGCGAGCAGTACTTC. Amino acid sequence: CASSLGPLREQYF.

The chain carries TRBV20-1 and TRBJ2-7; the D gene could be TRBD1 or TRBD2 (5 bases each). Germline-derived CDR1 and CDR2 are DFQATT and SNEGSKA (reference sequence). This CDR3 region has 15 residues. V was clipped by 6 bases and J by 3 bases, with 21 bases between them. In nucleotides, the CDR3 is TGCAGTGCCAGTAGGACTTCTGAGGGGTTCTACGAGCAGTACTTC. Translating it yields CSASRTSEGFYEQYF.

CDR3 sequence (DNA): TGTGCCAGTAGTAGCGAGGGGTACTATGGCTACACCTTC. Its translation is CASSSEGYYGYTF. The chain links TRBV19 to TRBJ1-2, with D possibly matching TRBD1 (5 bases). The germline CDR1 and CDR2 sequences are LNHDA and SQIVND (reference sequence). The CDR3 is made up of 13 amino acids. Between the trimmed V and J ends, which lost 4 bases and 3 bases, there was a span of 9 bases.

This clone came up once. The V call is TRBV19, the J call TRBJ2-5, with 8 bases matching TRBD1. With 7 bases clipped from V and 2 bases from J, the junction kept 18 bases outside the gene matches. Germline lookup yields CDR1 LNHDA and CDR2 SQIVND (reference sequence). CDR3 length: 18 amino acids. The CDR3 bases are TGTGCCAGTACCCAATCTCGGCTGGCAGGGGGCGGACAAGAGACCCAGTACTTC. Its protein is CASTQSRLAGGGQETQYF.

The chain carries TRBV9 and TRBJ1-3, with D perhaps matching TRBD1 (5 bases). This CDR3 region has 16 residues. CDR1 SGDLS and CDR2 YYNGEE come from the germline V gene. V lost 0 bases to trimming and J lost 4 bases, with 14 bases between them. CDR3 residues: CASSVEPQGSGNTIYF. The CDR3 nucleotides read TGTGCCAGCAGCGTAGAGCCTCAGGGTTCAGGAAACACCATATATTTT.

The chain joins TRBV7-3 to TRBJ2-1; no definite D call. The CDR3 sequence is 15 residues long. Germline-derived CDR1 and CDR2 are SGHTA and FQGTGA. The V end lost 5 bases, the J end lost 8 bases, and 19 bases lay between the germline ends. This CDR3 is CASSKNPGRYDEQFF. The CDR3 DNA sequence: TGTGCCAGCAGCAAAAACCCGGGTAGATACGATGAGCAGTTCTTC. The full variable domain, completed using reference TRBV7-3 and TRBJ2-1, is GAGVSQTPSNKVTEKGKYVELRCDPISGHTALYWYRQSLGQGPEFLIYFQGTGAADDSGLPNDRFFAVRPEGSVSTLKIQRTERGDSAVYLCASSKNPGRYDEQFFGPGTRLTVL.

The gene calls are TRBV7-3 and TRBJ1-2, with 8 bases that match TRBD1. This CDR3 has 15 amino acids. From germline, CDR1 is SGHTA and CDR2 FQGTGA. J lost 7 bases, V lost 2 bases, and 9 bases had no gene match. The CDR3 region has the DNA TGTGCCAGCAGCTTACACGGACAGGGCCGGGCTGGCTACACCTTC. Amino acid sequence: CASSLHGQGRAGYTF.

The chain carries TRBV6-2 or TRBV6-3 and TRBJ1-2; 10 bases map to TRBD1. The CDR3 has 13 amino acids. V lost 0 bases and J lost 8; bases outside the gene matches: 0. Looked up from germline, CDR1 is MNHEY and CDR2 is SVGEGT. The CDR3 nucleotides read TGTGCCAGCAGTTACTCGACAGGGGGCGGCTACACCTTC. This encodes CASSYSTGGGYTF.

V gene TRBV21-1 combines with J gene TRBJ2-2; the tabulated D call, TRBD2, remains unverified against the DNA. TRBV21-1 is assigned pseudogene status. This CDR3 is built from 17 residues. CDR3 bases: TGTGCCAGCAGCAAAGCTGGAGCGGGGGGGCCCAACGGGGAGCTGTTTTTT. This codes for CASSKAGAGGPNGELFF.

CDR3 sequence reads: CASSVDREQFF. The CDR3 DNA reads as TGCGCCAGCAGCGTGGACAGGGAGCAGTTCTTC. The rearrangement joins TRBV5-1 to TRBJ2-1; 7 bases align to TRBD1. CDR1 is SGHRS, CDR2 YFSETQ, per germline. The CDR3 is made up of 11 amino acids. V was clipped by 4 bases and J by 10 bases; unmatched bases: 2.

The chain employs TRBV7-3 and TRBJ1-1; D is unresolved. The germline CDR1 and CDR2 sequences are SGHTA and FQGTGA. This CDR3 has 13 amino acids. The V end lost 6 bases, the J end lost 1 base, and 9 bases lay between the germline ends. The CDR3 is CASSRYENTEAFF. The DNA for the CDR3 is TGTGCCAGCAGTCGGTACGAGAACACTGAAGCTTTCTTT.